Included here is one T cell receptor (beta chain) sequence, with context. These data come from a study of shared clonotypes between healthy human individuals. Looked up from germline, CDR1 is MDHEN and CDR2 is SYDVKM. Trimming took 7 bases from V and 2 from J; bases not matched to a gene: 4. This CDR3 spans 14 amino acids. Unsorted PBMC DNA was sequenced on ten immunoSEQ deep assay plates. In the study's own analysis: There were no quality scores in the junction-only immunoSEQ sequences, so filtering differed. Assay: immunoSEQ multiplex PCR; the TCRdb copy retains only in-frame clones and omits some. The V and J calls and clone size were taken over from that table, and D and trimming were inferred from the DNA. The data hold some 490,000 clones, with 70% to 85% observed a single time.

J is TRBJ1-5 and V is TRBV28; 8 nucleotides align to TRBD1. The sequence was collected from a woman between 35 and 50 years old in good health. Some clones in this sample may be carry-over from other donors' samples. Material: PBMCs. The CDR3 nucleotides are TGTGCCAGCATCGTACAGGGGGGCAATCAGCCCCAGCATTTT. Residues: CASIVQGGNQPQHF. Supplemented by reference TRBV28 and TRBJ1-5, the full variable domain reads DVKVTQSSRYLVKRTGEKVFLECVQDMDHENMFWYRQDPGLGLRLIYFSYDVKMKEKGDIPEGYSVSREKKERFSLILESASTNQTSMYLCASIVQGGNQPQHFGDGTRLSIL.